A selection of T cell receptor beta chains follows, all from one sample in a study of PD-1 blockade in classical Hodgkin lymphoma. Sequencing used immunoSEQ multiplex PCR; TCRdb keeps in-frame clones, though not all of them. The sample lists under 15,000 clones; roughly 86% were seen once. The source material was CD4+ T cells from blood, sampled before the fourth cycle of nivolumab. The source is a human donor with classical Hodgkin lymphoma. Both conserved end residues are part of each CDR3. D genes are given only for firm matches. For some rows the clone size is stated as once, few or many, or as a class when expanded; others skip it.

D gene: -
clone size: -
V gene: TRBV28
J gene: TRBJ2-7
CDR3 protein: CASSTSLREQYF
CDR3 DNA: TGTGCCAGCAGTACTTCTCTGAGGGAGCAGTACTTC

D gene: TRBD2
clone size: -
V gene: TRBV5-1
J gene: TRBJ2-7
CDR3 protein: CASSLGTSNEQYF
CDR3 DNA: TGCGCCAGCAGCTTGGGGACTAGCAACGAGCAGTACTTC

D gene: TRBD2
clone size: -
V gene: TRBV29-1
J gene: TRBJ2-1
CDR3 protein: CSSGPGGGNEQFF
CDR3 DNA: TGCAGCTCTGGCCCGGGAGGGGGCAATGAGCAGTTCTTC

D gene: -
clone size: -
V gene: TRBV6-1
J gene: TRBJ2-1
CDR3 protein: CASSERQTIYNEQFF
CDR3 DNA: TGTGCCAGCAGTGAGCGACAGACCATCTACAATGAGCAGTTCTTC

D gene: -
clone size: -
V gene: TRBV6-5
J gene: TRBJ1-2
CDR3 protein: CASRGPPKHYGYTF
CDR3 DNA: TGTGCCAGCAGAGGACCCCCCAAGCACTATGGCTACACCTTC

D gene: -
clone size: once
V gene: TRBV7-2
J gene: TRBJ1-1
CDR3 protein: CASNSRGGTAFF
CDR3 DNA: TGTGCCAGCAACTCAAGAGGGGGTACGGCTTTCTTT

D gene: -
clone size: -
V gene: TRBV6-5
J gene: TRBJ2-5
CDR3 protein: CASSYWETQYF
CDR3 DNA: TGTGCCAGCAGCTACTGGGAGACCCAGTACTTC

D gene: -
clone size: -
V gene: TRBV15
J gene: TRBJ1-2
CDR3 protein: CATKPYPGVNYGYTF
CDR3 DNA: TGTGCCACCAAACCGTACCCAGGGGTTAACTATGGCTACACCTTC

D gene: TRBD2
clone size: -
V gene: TRBV19
J gene: TRBJ2-1
CDR3 protein: CASSPWTSGRASFNEQFF
CDR3 DNA: TGTGCCAGTAGTCCATGGACTAGCGGGAGGGCTTCTTTTAATGAGCAGTTCTTC

D gene: -
clone size: -
V gene: TRBV27
J gene: TRBJ2-5
CDR3 protein: CASSLSDPRIFGWETQYF
CDR3 DNA: TGTGCCAGCAGTTTATCAGACCCCAGGATCTTTGGATGGGAGACCCAGTACTTC

D gene: TRBD1
clone size: once
V gene: TRBV2
J gene: TRBJ1-5
CDR3 protein: CASTGTGDQPQHF
CDR3 DNA: TGTGCCAGCACCGGGACAGGGGATCAGCCCCAGCATTTT

D gene: TRBD1
clone size: few
V gene: TRBV18
J gene: TRBJ2-7
CDR3 protein: CASSPRTGTYEQYF
CDR3 DNA: TGTGCCAGCTCACCTAGGACAGGGACCTACGAGCAGTACTTC

D gene: -
clone size: -
V gene: TRBV6-1
J gene: TRBJ2-5
CDR3 protein: CASSEQLGEETQYF
CDR3 DNA: TGTGCCAGCAGTGAACAGTTGGGAGAAGAGACCCAGTACTTC

D gene: -
clone size: -
V gene: TRBV4-3
J gene: TRBJ1-2
CDR3 protein: CASSQDRGTDGYTF
CDR3 DNA: TGCGCCAGCAGCCAAGATCGGGGGACGGACGGCTACACCTTC

D gene: -
clone size: -
V gene: TRBV2
J gene: TRBJ2-1
CDR3 protein: CASSEGLVPGNEQFF
CDR3 DNA: TGTGCCAGCAGTGAAGGGCTAGTCCCGGGGAATGAGCAGTTCTTC

D gene: -
clone size: -
V gene: TRBV12-5
J gene: TRBJ2-2
CDR3 protein: CASGLYPGLPPNTGELFF
CDR3 DNA: TGTGCTAGTGGTTTGTACCCGGGGCTCCCACCTAACACCGGGGAGCTGTTTTTT

D gene: TRBD1
clone size: -
V gene: TRBV19
J gene: TRBJ1-2
CDR3 protein: CASLGDRTDFNYGYTF
CDR3 DNA: TGTGCCAGTTTGGGGGACAGGACAGACTTTAACTATGGCTACACCTTC

D gene: -
clone size: few
V gene: TRBV28
J gene: TRBJ2-5
CDR3 protein: CASSSPGSIKTQYF
CDR3 DNA: TGTGCCAGCAGTTCTCCAGGGTCAATTAAGACCCAGTACTTC

D gene: -
clone size: -
V gene: TRBV4-1
J gene: TRBJ1-3
CDR3 protein: CASSLSEISGNTIYF
CDR3 DNA: TGCGCCAGCAGCCTTTCCGAGATCTCTGGAAACACCATATATTTT

D gene: -
clone size: -
V gene: TRBV30
J gene: TRBJ1-4
CDR3 protein: CAWTASMDEKLFF
CDR3 DNA: TGTGCCTGGACCGCTTCAATGGATGAAAAACTGTTTTTT

D gene: TRBD2
clone size: -
V gene: TRBV7-8
J gene: TRBJ2-3
CDR3 protein: CASSLNGGGVADTQYF
CDR3 DNA: TGTGCCAGCAGCTTAAACGGCGGGGGGGTGGCAGATACGCAGTATTTT

D gene: -
clone size: -
V gene: TRBV12-5
J gene: TRBJ1-1
CDR3 protein: CASGGPLGPSEAFF
CDR3 DNA: TGTGCTAGTGGTGGGCCCCTTGGGCCCTCTGAAGCTTTCTTT

D gene: -
clone size: -
V gene: TRBV27
J gene: TRBJ2-5
CDR3 protein: CASRGETQYF
CDR3 DNA: TGTGCCAGCAGGGGAGAGACCCAGTACTTC

D gene: TRBD1
clone size: once
V gene: TRBV27
J gene: TRBJ2-7
CDR3 protein: CASRRDRGSPYEQYF
CDR3 DNA: TGTGCCAGCAGACGAGACAGGGGGAGTCCCTACGAGCAGTACTTC